This T cell receptor (beta chain) was identified in a study of cytomegalovirus exposure and HLA in healthy donors. Concerning this clone itself: Its antigen remains unknown. The CDR3 does not close with the conserved phenylalanine or tryptophan, likely indicating a read error. It is unclear where the CDR3 begins or ends on the DNA, so no DNA is shown, and the CDR3 is as TCRdb lists it.

Study-level findings and limits: The likely origin of a cluster of highly shared sequence variants was a sequencing artifact. A later analysis, which compared TCR beta chains of equal frequency, found the HLA-associated ones more clonally expanded.

The CDR3 sequence runs 11 residues, both termini included. With 60 Vbeta and 13 Jbeta primers, the PCR was carried out. The method was immunoSEQ multiplex PCR; TCRdb's version includes in-frame clones alone and lacks a portion of them. The table includes some 150,000 clones, 70% to 80% detected once. The chain combines TRBV21-1 with TRBJ2-7; whether TRBD2, the table's D call, matches the DNA was not checked. TRBV21-1 is classified as a pseudogene. This TCR derives from a male donor in good health and CMV-seronegative. Sequenced input: PBMCs. The CDR3 here is CASHGFRSMTC.